This TCR beta chain was documented in a study of cytomegalovirus exposure and HLA in healthy donors. Comments on this clone: The antigen remains undetermined.

Primers included in the PCR were 60 Vbeta and 13 Jbeta primers. Profiled with immunoSEQ multiplex PCR; TCRdb holds only in-frame clones, not every one. Found here are around 100,000 clones, around 80% of them singletons; the top ten hold approximately 4.8%. Findings and caveats of the study: Analysis performed later showed TCR beta chains linked to HLA being more clonally expanded than equally common others.

The germline gives CDR1 MNHNS, CDR2 SASEGT. The CDR3 is made up of 13 amino acids. Trimming removed 7 bases from V and 0 bases from J, with 7 bases in between. V is TRBV6-1 and J is TRBJ2-1; D call uncertain. The sample taken for sequencing was PBMCs. This sequence originates from a male donor in good health and CMV-seropositive. The CDR3 DNA follows: TGTGCCAGCAAAACAGCCTCCTACAATGAGCAGTTCTTC. It translates to CASKTASYNEQFF.